This TCR beta chain was captured in a study of monozygotic twins with inflammatory bowel disease (dated by TCRdb to about 2019). Broadly, across the study: A total of 28 monozygotic twin pairs were included in the full study, comprising nine German pairs (four IBD-concordant, five IBD-discordant) and 19 IBD-discordant Danish pairs. Disease-associated traits were sought mainly through comparisons between IBD patients and their genetically identical healthy co-twins within discordant pairs. Each individual had, on average, about 151 000 unique TCRalpha sequences and 181 000 unique TCRbeta sequences available for analysis.

Sequences SGHKS (CDR1) and YYEKEE (CDR2) are obtained from the germline V gene (reference sequence). The CDR3 numbers 16 residues from cysteine through phenylalanine. The DNA is unrecorded. Overall results and qualifications from the work: Concordant and discordant twins showed no difference in repertoire similarity, possibly because of limited statistical power. The results gave no support for a single strong signal or clonotype linked to IBD. Background noise and inter-individual variability may have been introduced into the repertoires by the differing immunosuppressive treatments among patients. The analysis was unable to tell apart different T cell subtypes. A decrease in TCRbeta repertoire diversity, as measured by inverse Simpson index, was observed in IBD patients compared with their healthy co-twins. Compared with healthy twins, IBD patients shared fewer clonotypes with other individuals, and the difference was most pronounced in patients with signs of disease activity.

A note on this clonotype: Its antigen has not been determined.

Library generation was performed with 5' RACE. The input for every TCR library was around 4,000 ng of total RNA. cDNA was synthesized with SMARTScribe reverse transcriptase in eight separate reactions per sample. Unique molecular identifiers containing a 6-nucleotide sample barcode were introduced through template switching during cDNA synthesis. Amplification of TCRalpha and TCRbeta cDNA involved two nested PCRs of roughly 16 and 10 cycles, and each PCR was followed by bead purification. Before amplification, the cDNA was both treated with uracil DNA-glycosylase and purified with the QIAquick PCR purification kit. The second PCR was the step at which Illumina TruSeq-compatible adapters and sample-specific barcodes were added. TapeStation and Qubit were used to check library quality and concentration, and 5 ng of each library was pooled. The pooled libraries were sequenced with 2 x 100 bp reads and custom sequencing primers on an Illumina HiSeq2500 single-index Rapid Run. Per the authors' processing: UMI-based consensus assembly with MiGEC version 1.2.6 was used to correct PCR and sequencing errors. MiXCR version 2.1.1 was used to carry out V(D)J alignment, clonotype assembly and CDR3 extraction. Normalisation of gene usage, clonotype sharing and MAIT/NKT TCR abundance was achieved by analysing the top 1000, 10 000 and 20 000 clonotypes per sample. Diversity was computed as the inverse Simpson index with the vegan R package after downsampling to 27 000 UMIs. Statistical testing used paired Mann-Whitney U tests on the discordant twin pairs and applied Benjamini-Hochberg correction for multiple testing. TCRdb reprocessed the raw reads; every CDR3 protein sequence is a single record, and DNA is not supplied. These V and J calls originate from TCRdb's pipeline instead of the authors' own analysis. In this sample's table one finds around 380,000 distinct CDR3 sequences. The ten top clones hold 2% to 2.5% of the sample.

From each donor, an approximately 2.5 ml peripheral blood sample was drawn into PAXgene tubes and stored at -80 degrees C. Without any T cell sorting, total RNA was extracted from whole blood using the PAXgene blood miRNA kit on an automated QIAcube. Peripheral blood from monozygotic twin pairs, either concordant or discordant for inflammatory bowel disease, underwent deep TCRalpha and TCRbeta repertoire profiling that used unique molecular barcoding. For every twin pair, smoking habits were documented, and each individual was categorised as a current, former or never smoker. This sequence was found in a human donor with ulcerative colitis or Crohn's disease, or a healthy co-twin of an affected twin (not recorded which). The sequencing sample was made of blood. The V gene is TRBV5-5 and the J gene is TRBJ1-5; checking the TCRdb D call of TRBD1 is not possible without DNA. This receptor carries the CDR3 CASSLDPGVSNQPQHF.